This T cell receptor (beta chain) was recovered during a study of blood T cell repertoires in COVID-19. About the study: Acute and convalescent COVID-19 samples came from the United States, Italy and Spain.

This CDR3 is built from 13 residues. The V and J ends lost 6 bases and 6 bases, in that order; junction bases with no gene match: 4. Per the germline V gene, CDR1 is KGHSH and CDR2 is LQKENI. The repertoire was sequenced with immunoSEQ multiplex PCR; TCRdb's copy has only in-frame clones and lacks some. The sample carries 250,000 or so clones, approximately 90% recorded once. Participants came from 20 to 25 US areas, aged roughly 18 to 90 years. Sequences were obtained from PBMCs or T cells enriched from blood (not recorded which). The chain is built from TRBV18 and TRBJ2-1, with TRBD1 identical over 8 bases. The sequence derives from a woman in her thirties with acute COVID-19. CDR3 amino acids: CASSPTGGNEQFF. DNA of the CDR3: TGTGCCAGCTCGCCCACAGGGGGCAATGAGCAGTTCTTC.